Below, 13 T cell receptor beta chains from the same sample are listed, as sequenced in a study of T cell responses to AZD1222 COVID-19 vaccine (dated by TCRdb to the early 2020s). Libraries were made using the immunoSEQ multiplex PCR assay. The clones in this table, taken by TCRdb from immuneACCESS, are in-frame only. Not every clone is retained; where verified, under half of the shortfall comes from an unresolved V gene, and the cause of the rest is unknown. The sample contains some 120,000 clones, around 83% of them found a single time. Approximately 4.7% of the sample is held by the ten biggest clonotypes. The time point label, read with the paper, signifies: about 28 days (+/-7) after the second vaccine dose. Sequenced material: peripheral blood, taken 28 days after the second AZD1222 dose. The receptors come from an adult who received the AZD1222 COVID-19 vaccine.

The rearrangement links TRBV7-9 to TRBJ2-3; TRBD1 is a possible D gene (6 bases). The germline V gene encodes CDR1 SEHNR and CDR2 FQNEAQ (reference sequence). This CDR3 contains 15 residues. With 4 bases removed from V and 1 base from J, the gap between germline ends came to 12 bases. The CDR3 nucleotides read TGTGCCAGCAGCTCCAGGGGTACAGGCACAGATACGCAGTATTTT. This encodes CASSSRGTGTDTQYF.

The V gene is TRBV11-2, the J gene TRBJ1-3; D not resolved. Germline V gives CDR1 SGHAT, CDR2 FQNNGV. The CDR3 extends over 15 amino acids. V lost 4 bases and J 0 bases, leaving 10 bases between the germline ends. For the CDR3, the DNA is TGTGCCAGCAGCTCCCGACTCAGCTCTGGAAACACCATATATTTT. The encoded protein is CASSSRLSSGNTIYF. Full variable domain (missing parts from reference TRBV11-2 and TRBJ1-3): EAGVAQSPRYKIIEKRQSVAFWCNPISGHATLYWYQQILGQGPKLLIQFQNNGVVDDSQLPKDRFSAERLKGVDSTLKIQPAKLEDSAVYLCASSSRLSSGNTIYFGEGSWLTVV.

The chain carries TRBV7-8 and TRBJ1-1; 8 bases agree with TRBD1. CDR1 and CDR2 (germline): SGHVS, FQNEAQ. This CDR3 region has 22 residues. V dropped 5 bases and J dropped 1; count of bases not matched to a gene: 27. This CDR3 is CASSPYSRDRPFRDPQNTEAFF. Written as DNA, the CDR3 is TGTGCCAGCAGCCCCTATTCCAGGGACAGGCCGTTTCGTGATCCCCAGAACACTGAAGCTTTCTTT.

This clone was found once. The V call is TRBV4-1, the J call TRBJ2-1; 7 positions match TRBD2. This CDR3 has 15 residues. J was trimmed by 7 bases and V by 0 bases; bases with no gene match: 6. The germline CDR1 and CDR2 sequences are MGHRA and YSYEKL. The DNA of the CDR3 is TGCGCCAGCAGCCAAGAATCAGCGGGGAGGAATGAGCAGTTCTTC. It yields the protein CASSQESAGRNEQFF.

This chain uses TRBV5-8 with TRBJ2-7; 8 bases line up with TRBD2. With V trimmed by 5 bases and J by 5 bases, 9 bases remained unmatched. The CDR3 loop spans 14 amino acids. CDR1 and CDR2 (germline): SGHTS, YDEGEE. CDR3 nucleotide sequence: TGTGCCAGCAGAAGGGCGGGGGGCATCCACGAGCAGTACTTC. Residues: CASRRAGGIHEQYF.

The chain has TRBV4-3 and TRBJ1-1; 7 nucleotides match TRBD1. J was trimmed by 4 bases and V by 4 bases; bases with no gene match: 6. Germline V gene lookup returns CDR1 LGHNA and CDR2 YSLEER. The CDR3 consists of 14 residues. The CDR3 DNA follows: TGCGCCAGCAGCCCACAGGGGATGGCCACTGAAGCTTTCTTT. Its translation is CASSPQGMATEAFF.

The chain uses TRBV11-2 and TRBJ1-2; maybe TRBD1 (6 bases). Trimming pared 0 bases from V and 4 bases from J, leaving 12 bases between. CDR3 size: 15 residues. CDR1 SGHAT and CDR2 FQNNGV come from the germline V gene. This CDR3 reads CASSLDGGLSYGYTF. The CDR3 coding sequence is TGTGCCAGCAGCTTAGACGGGGGGCTGAGCTATGGCTACACCTTC.

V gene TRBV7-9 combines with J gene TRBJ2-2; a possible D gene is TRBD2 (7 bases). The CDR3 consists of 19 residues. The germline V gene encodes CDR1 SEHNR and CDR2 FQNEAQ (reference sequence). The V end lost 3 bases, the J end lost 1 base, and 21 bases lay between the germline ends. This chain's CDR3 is CASSLRFSGGRRNTGELFF. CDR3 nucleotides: TGTGCCAGCAGCTTGAGATTTTCGGGGGGCAGAAGGAACACCGGGGAGCTGTTTTTT.

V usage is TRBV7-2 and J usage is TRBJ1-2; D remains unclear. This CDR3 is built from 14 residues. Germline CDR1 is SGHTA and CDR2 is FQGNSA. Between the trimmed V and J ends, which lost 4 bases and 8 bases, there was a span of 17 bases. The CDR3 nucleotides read TGTGCCAGCAGCTCTCTCTGGGGTGGGGAAGGCTACACCTTC. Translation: CASSSLWGGEGYTF.

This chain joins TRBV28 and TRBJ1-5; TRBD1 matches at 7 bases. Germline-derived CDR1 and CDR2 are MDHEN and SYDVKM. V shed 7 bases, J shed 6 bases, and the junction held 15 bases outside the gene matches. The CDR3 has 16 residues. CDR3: CASTSRGGGPGQPQHF. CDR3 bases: TGTGCCAGCACCTCTAGAGGAGGGGGCCCCGGTCAGCCCCAGCATTTT.

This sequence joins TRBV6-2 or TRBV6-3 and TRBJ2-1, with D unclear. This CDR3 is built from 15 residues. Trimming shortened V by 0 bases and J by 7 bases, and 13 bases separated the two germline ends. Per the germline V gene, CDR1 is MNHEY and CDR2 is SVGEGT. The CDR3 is CASSYSTPAWNEQFF. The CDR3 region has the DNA TGTGCCAGCAGTTACTCGACTCCCGCGTGGAATGAGCAGTTCTTC.

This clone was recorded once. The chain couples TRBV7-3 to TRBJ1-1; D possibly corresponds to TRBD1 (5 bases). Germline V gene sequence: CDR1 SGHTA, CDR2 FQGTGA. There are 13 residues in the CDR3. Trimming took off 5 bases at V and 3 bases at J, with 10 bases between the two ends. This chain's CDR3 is CASSTQDDTEAFF. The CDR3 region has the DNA TGTGCCAGCAGCACACAGGATGACACTGAAGCTTTCTTT.

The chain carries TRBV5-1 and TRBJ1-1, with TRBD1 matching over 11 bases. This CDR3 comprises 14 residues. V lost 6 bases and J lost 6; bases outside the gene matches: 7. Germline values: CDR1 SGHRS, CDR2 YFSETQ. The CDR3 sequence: CASKLGQGAAEAFF. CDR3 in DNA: TGCGCCAGCAAGTTAGGACAGGGGGCAGCTGAAGCTTTCTTT.